One sample yielded the 32 T cell receptor beta chains listed below, sequenced in a study of control samples from healthy donors and cancer patients. Assay: immunoSEQ multiplex PCR; the TCRdb copy retains only in-frame clones and omits some. Found here are tens of thousands of clones, around 87% of them singletons; the top ten hold 20% to 25%. The sequenced sample consisted of blood. These receptors were obtained from a man in his fifties in good health.

The rearrangement joins TRBV7-3 to TRBJ2-5, with a weak D call TRBD2 (6 bases). Germline V gene sequence: CDR1 SGHTA, CDR2 FQGTGA. The ends were cut back, 5 bases at V and 4 bases at J, with 17 bases in the middle. The CDR3 spans 15 residues. The CDR3 loop is CASSPGWGTRETQYF. CDR3 nucleotide sequence: TGTGCCAGCAGCCCCGGGTGGGGGACTCGAGAGACCCAGTACTTC.

The V call is TRBV7-8, the J call TRBJ1-5; TRBD1 aligns across 10 bases. The CDR3 runs 15 residues. Germline CDR1 and CDR2: SGHVS and FQNEAQ. V gave up 5 bases and J gave up 2 bases; unmatched junction bases: 3. Here the CDR3 DNA reads TGTGCCAGCAGCACGACAGGGGGCGGCAATCAGCCCCAGCATTTT. Its translation: CASSTTGGGNQPQHF.

CDR3 residues: CASSRGSRIQETQYF. CDR3 nucleotides: TGTGCCAGCAGTCGCGGTAGTCGCATACAAGAGACCCAGTACTTC. The chain couples TRBV6-5 to TRBJ2-5, with D unclear. The V and J ends lost 5 bases and 2 bases respectively, with 15 bases between them. Germline values: CDR1 MNHEY, CDR2 SVGAGI. The CDR3 has 15 residues.

This chain joins TRBV30 and TRBJ2-5; 9 bases line up with TRBD2. The V segment lost 7 bases and the J segment 2 bases; nucleotides outside the gene matches: 11. Per germline, CDR1 GTSNPN and CDR2 SVGIG (reference sequence). The CDR3 loop spans 15 amino acids. The CDR3 DNA sequence: TGTGCCTCTAGGAAGGCGGGGGGGAGGCAAGAGACCCAGTACTTC. Translated: CASRKAGGRQETQYF.

The chain combines TRBV24-1 with TRBJ2-3; D is undetermined. The V end lost 4 bases, the J end lost 8 bases, and 9 bases lay between the germline ends. From germline, CDR1 is KGHDR and CDR2 SFDVKD. This CDR3 is built from 12 residues. The DNA for the CDR3 is TGTGCCACCAGTGAGTGGACCGGTACGCAGTATTTT. Its translation: CATSEWTGTQYF.

The V call is TRBV5-1, the J call TRBJ1-1; D unclear. Per germline, CDR1 SGHRS and CDR2 YFSETQ. The CDR3 is 15 amino acids. V lost 0 bases, J lost 4 bases, and 13 bases lay in between. CDR3 sequence reads: CASSLAFGWGTEAFF. The CDR3 nucleotides read TGCGCCAGCAGCTTGGCCTTCGGGTGGGGCACTGAAGCTTTCTTT.

This clone was seen a handful of times. The chain uses TRBV7-9 and TRBJ2-7; no reliable D call. CDR3 length equals 16 residues. V was cut by 5 bases and J by 3 bases, with 20 bases left in between. Germline CDR1 is SEHNR and CDR2 is FQNEAQ (reference sequence). CDR3 DNA: TGTGCCAGCAGCCACATTAGCTTTGGGTTTGGCTACGAGCAGTACTTC. Its protein is CASSHISFGFGYEQYF.

The chain couples TRBV30 to TRBJ1-1, with D unclear. This CDR3 spans 12 amino acids. Germline V gives CDR1 GTSNPN, CDR2 SVGIG (reference sequence). V was clipped by 3 bases and J by 4 bases, with 9 bases between them. The DNA of the CDR3 is TGTGCCTGGAGGGGTTCTTCCACTGAAGCTTTCTTT. Translation gives CAWRGSSTEAFF.

The V gene is TRBV9, the J gene TRBJ1-2, with 9 bases matching TRBD1. The germline CDR1 and CDR2 sequences are SGDLS and YYNGEE. The junction had 3 bases not matched to a gene; V was cut back by 2 bases and J by 1 base. The length of the CDR3 is 15 residues. The CDR3 DNA reads as TGTGCCAGCAGCGTGGGACAGGGTGGTAACTATGGCTACACCTTC. This translates into CASSVGQGGNYGYTF.

V usage is TRBV5-4 and J usage is TRBJ2-5, with D possibly being TRBD1 (5 bases). V was shortened by 0 bases and J by 3 bases, with 6 bases between the two germline ends. Germline V gene sequence: CDR1 SGHNT, CDR2 YYREEE (reference sequence). The CDR3 has 13 residues. For the CDR3, the DNA is TGTGCCAGCAGCTTGGCCAGGGAAGAGACCCAGTACTTC. Protein: CASSLAREETQYF.

This chain uses TRBV24-1 with TRBJ1-3, with D unclear. The V gene lost 2 bases and the J gene lost 3 bases, with 1 base spanning the gap. The germline V gene encodes CDR1 KGHDR and CDR2 SFDVKD. This CDR3 region has 12 residues. The CDR3 DNA sequence: TGTGCCACCAGTGATTATGGAAACACCATATATTTT. Amino acid sequence: CATSDYGNTIYF.

This clone was seen once. The chain has TRBV10-1 and TRBJ1-1; 9 positions match TRBD1. Trimming at V came to 8 bases and at J to 7 bases, leaving 8 bases not matched to a gene. Germline V gene sequence: CDR1 WNHNN, CDR2 SYGVQD (reference sequence). This CDR3 region has 13 residues. This CDR3 is CASAGTGSREAFF. In DNA, the CDR3 is TGCGCCAGCGCCGGGACAGGGTCGCGTGAAGCTTTCTTT.

The chain carries TRBV10-3 and TRBJ2-1; D is perhaps TRBD2 (6 bases). The CDR3 is made up of 15 amino acids. With 2 bases removed from V and 4 bases from J, the gap between germline ends came to 12 bases. CDR1 is ENHRY and CDR2 is SYGVKD in the germline V gene. The CDR3 protein is CAISELLARYNEQFF. CDR3 sequence (DNA): TGTGCCATCAGTGAGCTTCTAGCGCGGTACAATGAGCAGTTCTTC.

V is TRBV2 and J is TRBJ2-7; TRBD2 aligns across 11 bases. Germline-derived CDR1 and CDR2 are SNHLY and FYNNEI. The CDR3 runs to 14 residues. V was clipped by 3 bases and J by 7 bases; unmatched bases: 5. The CDR3 here is CASSETSGVSEQYF. Written as DNA, the CDR3 is TGTGCCAGCAGTGAGACTAGCGGGGTTTCTGAGCAGTACTTC.

The rearrangement links TRBV5-1 to TRBJ1-1; 7 bases are a match to TRBD1. This CDR3 is 18 amino acids long. Per germline, CDR1 SGHRS and CDR2 YFSETQ. Losses at the gene ends were 4 bases for V and 6 bases for J; bases not matched to a gene: 21. The CDR3 loop is CASSPIGGVSEGLAEAFF. Here the CDR3 DNA reads TGCGCCAGCAGCCCCATAGGGGGCGTCTCAGAGGGCTTAGCTGAAGCTTTCTTT.

The genes are TRBV3-1 (or the pseudogene TRBV3-2) and TRBJ2-1; D gene uncertain. Germline V gene sequence: CDR1 LGHDT, CDR2 YNNKEL (reference sequence). Deletions cut 0 bases from V and 0 bases from J, with 9 bases between. The CDR3 runs to 16 residues. CDR3 in amino acids: CASSQDPESSYNEQFF. For the CDR3, the DNA is TGTGCCAGCAGCCAAGATCCAGAGAGCTCCTACAATGAGCAGTTCTTC.

This clone was counted once. The gene calls are TRBV6-5 and TRBJ1-2; the D gene is possibly TRBD1 (6 bases). CDR1 MNHEY and CDR2 SVGAGI come from the germline V gene. V was clipped by 9 bases and J by 4 bases, with 12 bases between them. The CDR3 runs 12 residues. The CDR3 DNA reads TGTGCCAGTAGAGAGGGGGGCTATGGCTACACCTTC. It codes for CASREGGYGYTF.

The gene calls are TRBV9 and TRBJ2-7, with TRBD1 matching 9 bases. CDR3 length: 15 amino acids. V lost 4 bases, J lost 3 bases, and 8 bases stayed unmatched. Germline lookup yields CDR1 SGDLS and CDR2 YYNGEE. Here the CDR3 DNA reads TGTGCCAGCAGCCCCTCCGGGACAGGGAACTACGAGCAGTACTTC. It codes for CASSPSGTGNYEQYF.

This chain uses TRBV5-1 with TRBJ2-1, with TRBD2 matching over 10 bases. This CDR3 spans 15 amino acids. Trimming cost V 2 bases and J 4 bases; bases outside gene matches: 3. Germline lookup yields CDR1 SGHRS and CDR2 YFSETQ. The CDR3 loop reads CASSLLAGIYNEQFF. The DNA of the CDR3 is TGCGCCAGCAGCTTACTAGCGGGGATATACAATGAGCAGTTCTTC. The complete variable domain, with remaining parts taken from reference TRBV5-1 and TRBJ2-1, reads KAGVTQTPRYLIKTRGQQVTLSCSPISGHRSVSWYQQTPGQGLQFLFEYFSETQRNKGNFPGRFSGRQFSNSRSEMNVSTLELGDSALYLCASSLLAGIYNEQFFGPGTRLTVL.

The chain has TRBV4-2 and TRBJ2-1; the D is unclear. The V end lost 3 bases, the J end lost 10 bases, and 10 bases lay between the germline ends. The CDR3 loop spans 12 amino acids. Germline V gene sequence: CDR1 LGHNA, CDR2 YNFKEQ. The CDR3 nucleotides are TGTGCCAGCAGCCACCCTCTAACCGAGCAGTTCTTC. Translated, it gives CASSHPLTEQFF.

This clone was detected only once. The chain has TRBV30 and TRBJ1-3; 7 bases fit TRBD1. The CDR3 is 14 residues long. Trimming cost V 2 bases and J 3 bases; bases outside gene matches: 4. In germline, CDR1 is GTSNPN, CDR2 SVGIG (reference sequence). This CDR3 reads CAWSLGQVGNTIYF. The CDR3 nucleotides are TGTGCCTGGAGTTTAGGACAGGTTGGAAACACCATATATTTT.

Remarks on this clone: The junction differs from germline at one of its ends, possibly a read error. The chain joins TRBV29-1 to TRBJ2-5, with D possibly being TRBD1 (6 bases). Germline-derived CDR1 and CDR2 are SQVTM and ANQGSEA. The CDR3 is 16 amino acids. DNA for the CDR3: TGCAGCGCCGCCCTTCTGGGACACCTGCCCCAAGGGACCCAGTACTTC. This encodes CSAALLGHLPQGTQYF.

V gene TRBV11-2 combines with J gene TRBJ1-2, with D unresolved. V was trimmed by 4 bases and J by 6 bases, leaving 15 bases between them. This CDR3 has 14 residues. Germline V gene data show CDR1 as SGHAT and CDR2 as FQNNGV. The CDR3 bases are TGTGCCAGCAGCTCCCGGACGGAAGTTGATGGCTACACCTTC. Residues: CASSSRTEVDGYTF.

The chain links TRBV13 to TRBJ2-3; D is possibly TRBD2 (5 bases). V lost 3 bases and J lost 2, with 12 bases in between. The CDR3 covers 15 residues. CDR1 and CDR2 (germline): PRHDT, FYEKMQ (reference sequence). The CDR3 nucleotides read TGTGCCAGCAGCTTTCAGCGGACCCACACAGATACGCAGTATTTT. Amino acid sequence: CASSFQRTHTDTQYF.

In this sample, this clone turned up once. The chain joins TRBV6-4 to TRBJ2-3; the match to TRBD1 covers 9 bases. CDR3 size: 14 residues. V lost 4 bases to trimming and J lost 1 base; unmatched junction nucleotides: 0. The V gene's germline CDR1 is MRHNA and CDR2 SNTAGT. The CDR3 coding sequence is TGTGCCAGCAGTGGGACAGGGGGCACAGATACGCAGTATTTT. Encoded protein: CASSGTGGTDTQYF.

CDR3 amino acids: CASSDRQGGTEAFF. The CDR3 coding sequence is TGTGCCAGCAGTGATAGACAGGGAGGCACTGAAGCTTTCTTT. V usage is TRBV7-9 and J usage is TRBJ1-1; 7 bases line up with TRBD1. Germline V CDR1 and CDR2: SEHNR, FQNEAQ (reference sequence). This CDR3 is built from 14 residues. Losses at the gene ends were 6 bases for V and 4 bases for J; bases not matched to a gene: 8.

The chain recombines TRBV24-1 with TRBJ1-2, with TRBD1 as a possible D gene (5 bases). This CDR3 contains 15 residues. V shed 7 bases and J shed 3 bases, with 17 bases lying between them. Germline-derived CDR1 and CDR2 are KGHDR and SFDVKD. The DNA for the CDR3 is TGTGCCACCAGCGGGCAGGGCCTGCGAGACTATGGCTACACCTTC. Translation gives CATSGQGLRDYGYTF.

The chain combines TRBV28 with TRBJ1-6; 10 bases align to TRBD1. The junction had 16 bases not matched to a gene; V was cut back by 5 bases and J by 9 bases. Germline V CDR1 and CDR2: MDHEN, SYDVKM. The CDR3 spans 18 residues. The CDR3 region has the DNA TGTGCCAGCAGTCCGGGACAGGGGTCCGAAGGGCTCATTTCACCCCTCCACTTT. The encoded protein is CASSPGQGSEGLISPLHF.

The rearrangement links TRBV11-1 to TRBJ2-7; TRBD1 or TRBD2 may be the D gene (5 bases each). CDR1 is SGHAT and CDR2 is FQDESV in the germline V gene (reference sequence). The CDR3 loop spans 15 amino acids. The V gene lost 2 bases and the J gene lost 1 base, with 12 bases spanning the gap. The DNA of the CDR3 is TGTGCCAGCAGCTTAATTGGGGGTTTTTCCTACGAGCAGTACTTC. Amino acids: CASSLIGGFSYEQYF.

The chain combines TRBV20-1 with TRBJ1-4, with 8 positions matching TRBD1. V gave up 3 bases and J gave up 13 bases; unmatched junction bases: 4. Germline V gene sequence: CDR1 DFQATT, CDR2 SNEGSKA (reference sequence). The CDR3 spans 11 residues. CDR3 residues: CSARYTGGLFF. The CDR3, as DNA: TGCAGTGCTAGGTATACAGGGGGACTGTTTTTT.

The chain combines TRBV6-5 with TRBJ1-1; TRBD1 is a possible D gene (5 bases). CDR3 size: 15 residues. Germline CDR1 reads MNHEY; CDR2 reads SVGAGI. The V end lost 0 bases, the J end lost 4 bases, and 12 bases lay between the germline ends. CDR3 nucleotide sequence: TGTGCCAGCAGTTACTCGAGACAGAGAAGCACTGAAGCTTTCTTT. Translation gives CASSYSRQRSTEAFF.

This chain links TRBV4-1 with TRBJ2-1, with 10 bases fitting TRBD2. Trimming took 3 bases from V and 8 from J; bases not matched to a gene: 7. The CDR3 runs 15 residues. Germline values: CDR1 MGHRA, CDR2 YSYEKL. CDR3 region: CASSQFASGSDEQFF. The CDR3 DNA reads as TGCGCCAGCAGCCAGTTCGCTAGCGGGAGCGATGAGCAGTTCTTC.